This T cell receptor (beta chain) appears in the sequencing data of a study of cytomegalovirus exposure and HLA in healthy donors. Comments on this clone: The antigen remains unidentified.

Germline-derived CDR1 and CDR2 are SGHRS and YFSETQ. The CDR3 contains 14 residues. V shed 4 bases and J 9 bases; nucleotides not matched to a gene: 10. General observations from the study: One variant, a missense change in DCLRE1C, was linked in a later analysis to TCR beta V- and J-gene trimming. Accurate HLA-A and HLA-B prediction from TCR beta sequences was reported for most subjects.

Vbeta (60) and Jbeta (13) primers were used in the PCR. Some clones are missing from TCRdb's copy, which holds only in-frame ones; the method was immunoSEQ multiplex PCR. The sample lists about 180,000 clones; about 85% were seen once. V usage is TRBV5-1 and J usage is TRBJ2-1; 7 bases agree with TRBD2. Input material: PBMCs. The clonotype comes from a girl between 5 and 17 years old in good health and CMV-seropositive. CDR3 coding DNA: TGCGCCAGCAGCACGAGCGGGAACCCTCTTGAGCAGTTCTTC. Amino acids: CASSTSGNPLEQFF.